This is a list of T cell receptor beta chains from one sample in a study of T cells in Graves' hyperthyroidism and ophthalmopathy. MiXCR, applied by TCRdb to the multiplex PCR reads, yields one record per CDR3 protein. The table has 500,000 to 600,000 distinct CDR3 sequences, roughly 45% seen once; the top ten hold about two fifths. The material sequenced was peripheral blood or thyroid tissue (not recorded which). These receptor sequences come from an adult woman with Graves' disease, either hyperthyroidism or ophthalmopathy (not recorded which). The CDR3 runs from the conserved cysteine through the conserved F or W. The order of the fields is V gene, J gene, CDR3 protein.

v_call: TRBV7-2; j_call: TRBJ1-6; cdr3_aa: CASSSQGHNSPLHF
v_call: TRBV15; j_call: TRBJ1-6; cdr3_aa: CATSRAGGRSNSPLHF
v_call: TRBV6-5; j_call: TRBJ2-7; cdr3_aa: CASRPGGDEQYF
v_call: TRBV10-3; j_call: TRBJ2-2; cdr3_aa: CAIKDPRDTGELFF
v_call: TRBV30; j_call: TRBJ2-7; cdr3_aa: CAWSSRTHEQYF
v_call: TRBV25-1; j_call: TRBJ2-2; cdr3_aa: CASSESWGTGELFF
v_call: TRBV29-1; j_call: TRBJ2-7; cdr3_aa: CSVADGGTYEQYF
v_call: TRBV19; j_call: TRBJ2-2; cdr3_aa: CASRWQNTGELFF
v_call: TRBV11-2; j_call: TRBJ2-6; cdr3_aa: CASSDPGRAGGAGANVLTF
v_call: TRBV10-3; j_call: TRBJ1-2; cdr3_aa: CAISLGAAKYGYTF
v_call: TRBV3-1; j_call: TRBJ2-2; cdr3_aa: CASSASGGELFF
v_call: TRBV7-7; j_call: TRBJ2-5; cdr3_aa: CASSLGRDQETQYF
v_call: TRBV30; j_call: TRBJ1-5; cdr3_aa: CAWSQRDYQPQHF
v_call: TRBV19; j_call: TRBJ1-2; cdr3_aa: CASNRANYGYTF
v_call: TRBV24-1; j_call: TRBJ1-5; cdr3_aa: CATSRTGGQPQHF
v_call: TRBV2; j_call: TRBJ2-5; cdr3_aa: CAIEVGGQVYGTQYF
v_call: TRBV10-3; j_call: TRBJ2-5; cdr3_aa: CAISEGVLGETQYF
v_call: TRBV15; j_call: TRBJ1-5; cdr3_aa: CATSRDQFQPQHF
v_call: TRBV19; j_call: TRBJ1-5; cdr3_aa: CASSHQSAGPYQPQHF
v_call: TRBV7-9; j_call: TRBJ2-7; cdr3_aa: CASSHGTGYEQYF
v_call: TRBV9; j_call: TRBJ1-6; cdr3_aa: CASSPTRNSPLHF
v_call: TRBV7-6; j_call: TRBJ1-2; cdr3_aa: CASSLAGRDGYTF
v_call: TRBV10-3; j_call: TRBJ2-7; cdr3_aa: CAISGTTKTLYEQYF
v_call: TRBV15; j_call: TRBJ2-1; cdr3_aa: CATSPQGGEQFF
v_call: TRBV6-5; j_call: TRBJ1-1; cdr3_aa: CASSSDADTEAFF
v_call: TRBV5-4; j_call: TRBJ1-2; cdr3_aa: CASSRGQGPLMNYGYTF
v_call: TRBV29-1; j_call: TRBJ1-4; cdr3_aa: CSVEGLTGDIYEKLFF
v_call: TRBV5-8; j_call: TRBJ1-2; cdr3_aa: CASSYKQGPNYGYTF
v_call: TRBV9; j_call: TRBJ1-4; cdr3_aa: CASSLTRRDSFF
v_call: TRBV6-5; j_call: TRBJ2-7; cdr3_aa: CASSYEGREQYF
v_call: TRBV29-1; j_call: TRBJ1-4; cdr3_aa: CSVRQGDEKLFF
v_call: TRBV15; j_call: TRBJ1-6; cdr3_aa: CATSRDSGGDSPLHF
v_call: TRBV10-3; j_call: TRBJ2-7; cdr3_aa: CAIGTGDPYEQYF
v_call: TRBV9; j_call: TRBJ2-5; cdr3_aa: CASSVGAEETQYF
v_call: TRBV2; j_call: TRBJ2-7; cdr3_aa: CASSEGGQGSYEQYF
v_call: TRBV7-2; j_call: TRBJ1-6; cdr3_aa: CASSLSVYNSPLHF
v_call: TRBV5-1; j_call: TRBJ1-5; cdr3_aa: CASSFEGDSNQPQHF
v_call: TRBV14; j_call: TRBJ1-4; cdr3_aa: CASSRWGANEKLFF
v_call: TRBV11-3; j_call: TRBJ2-7; cdr3_aa: CASSPPSQKGREQYF
v_call: TRBV6-1; j_call: TRBJ2-5; cdr3_aa: CASSTLVRGRETQYF
v_call: TRBV5-4; j_call: TRBJ1-2; cdr3_aa: CASSLDLGTYGYTF
v_call: TRBV7-9; j_call: TRBJ2-5; cdr3_aa: CASSSDGGTQYF